The entry below gives a single TCR beta chain sequence along with its context. The target antigen is unknown. Profiling relied on immunoSEQ multiplex PCR, and the TCRdb table lists in-frame clones only, not all of them. The sample yields roughly 46,000 clones, 80% to 85% seen once. V lost 5 bases, J lost 2 bases, and 11 bases stayed unmatched. The CDR3 is 16 residues long. Germline values: CDR1 SGHVS, CDR2 FNYEAQ. The data were taken from a study of STAT5B mutations in CD4+ large granular lymphocyte leukemia. Study-wide points: Roughly a quarter of private leukemic clonotypes occurred rarely in other patients' non-leukemic repertoires.

The chain recombines TRBV7-6 with TRBJ2-7, with 8 positions matching TRBD1. The specimen sequenced was CD4+ T cells from blood buffy coats. The origin of this receptor is a human donor in good health. CDR3 coding DNA: TGTGCCAGCAGCGCTGCCGGACAGGGCGGAACCTACGAGCAGTACTTC. Translation: CASSAAGQGGTYEQYF.